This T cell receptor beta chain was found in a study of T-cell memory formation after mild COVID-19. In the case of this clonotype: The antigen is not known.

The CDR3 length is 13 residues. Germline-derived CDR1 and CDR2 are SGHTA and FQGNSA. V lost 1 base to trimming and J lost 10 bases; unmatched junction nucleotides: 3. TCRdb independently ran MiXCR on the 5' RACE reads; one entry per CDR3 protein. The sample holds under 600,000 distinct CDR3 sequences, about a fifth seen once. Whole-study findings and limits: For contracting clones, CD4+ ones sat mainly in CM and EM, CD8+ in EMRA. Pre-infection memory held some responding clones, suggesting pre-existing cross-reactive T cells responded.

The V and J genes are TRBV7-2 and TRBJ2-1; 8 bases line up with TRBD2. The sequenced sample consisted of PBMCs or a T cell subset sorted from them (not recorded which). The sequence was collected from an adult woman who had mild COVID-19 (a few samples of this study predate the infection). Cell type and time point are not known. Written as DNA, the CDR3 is TGTGCCAGCAGCTTAGAGGGCGGGAGGGAGCAGTTCTTC. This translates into CASSLEGGREQFF.